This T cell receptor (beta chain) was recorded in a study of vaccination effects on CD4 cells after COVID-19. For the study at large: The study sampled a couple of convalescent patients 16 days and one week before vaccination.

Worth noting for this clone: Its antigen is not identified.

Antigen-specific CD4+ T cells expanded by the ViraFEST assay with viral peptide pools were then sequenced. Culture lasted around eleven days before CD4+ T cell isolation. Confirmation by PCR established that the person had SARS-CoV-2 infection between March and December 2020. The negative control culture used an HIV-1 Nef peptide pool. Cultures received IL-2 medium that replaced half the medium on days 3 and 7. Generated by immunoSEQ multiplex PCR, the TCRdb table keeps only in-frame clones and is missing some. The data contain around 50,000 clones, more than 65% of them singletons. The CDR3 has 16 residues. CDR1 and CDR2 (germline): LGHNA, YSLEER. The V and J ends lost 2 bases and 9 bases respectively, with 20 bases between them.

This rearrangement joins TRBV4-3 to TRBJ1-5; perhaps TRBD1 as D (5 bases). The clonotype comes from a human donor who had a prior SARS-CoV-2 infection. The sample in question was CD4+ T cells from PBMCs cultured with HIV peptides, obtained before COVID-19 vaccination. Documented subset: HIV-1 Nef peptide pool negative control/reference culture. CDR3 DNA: TGCGCCAGCAGCCAAACTTTGGGCAGGGAATTTCCGCCCCAGCATTTT. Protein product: CASSQTLGREFPPQHF.